This TCR beta chain was captured by sequencing in a study of T cells in Graves' hyperthyroidism and ophthalmopathy. General study results and limits: Stable hyperthyroidism was separated from ophthalmopathy by a model based on 13 V-J features.

The CDR3 is 15 residues long. V shed 5 bases, J shed 4 bases, and the junction held 1 base outside the gene matches. Germline values: CDR1 SEHNR, CDR2 FQNEAQ (reference sequence). Many counts were recorded for this clonotype. The antigen remains unidentified. RNA transcripts gave rise to amplified TCR beta CDR3 regions. A first-round RT-PCR of the TCR CDR3 used the HTBI primer set. TCRdb re-derived calls from the multiplex PCR reads in MiXCR, one entry per CDR3 protein. The sample holds approximately 600,000 distinct CDR3 sequences, about 15% seen once. Diagnosing involved the use of clinical symptoms, serum thyroxine and TRAb, thyroid ultrasound and orbital computed tomography.

The clonotype comes from a woman in her 30s with Graves' hyperthyroidism that later progressed to Graves' ophthalmopathy. The sequencing sample was made of blood. This chain links TRBV7-9 with TRBJ2-1, with TRBD2 identical over 14 bases. The DNA of the CDR3 is TGTGCCAGCAGCGGGACTAGCGGGGGATACAATGAGCAGTTCTTC. Translating gives CASSGTSGGYNEQFF.